This TCR beta chain was found in a study of T cell responses to AZD1222 COVID-19 vaccine. Notes on the study in general: The study identified only five or six AZD1222 recipients as seropositive at baseline. Sampled repertoires all dated from after the peak T cell response.

This CDR3 spans 13 amino acids. Germline V lookup: CDR1 MNHEY, CDR2 SVGAGI. V was pared by 2 bases and J by 6 bases, with 8 bases between. As for this clone: What it binds is unknown.

The repertoire was sequenced with immunoSEQ multiplex PCR; TCRdb's copy has only in-frame clones and lacks some. The sample lists about 130,000 clones, roughly 90% seen once, with around 1.1% in the top ten. The sample consisted of peripheral blood, taken 28 days after the second AZD1222 dose. The rearrangement links TRBV6-5 to TRBJ1-5; D unresolved. This TCR derives from an adult who received the AZD1222 COVID-19 vaccine. The CDR3 DNA is TGTGCCAGCAGTTACAGCCGTTTTCAGCCCCAGCATTTT. Its translation is CASSYSRFQPQHF.